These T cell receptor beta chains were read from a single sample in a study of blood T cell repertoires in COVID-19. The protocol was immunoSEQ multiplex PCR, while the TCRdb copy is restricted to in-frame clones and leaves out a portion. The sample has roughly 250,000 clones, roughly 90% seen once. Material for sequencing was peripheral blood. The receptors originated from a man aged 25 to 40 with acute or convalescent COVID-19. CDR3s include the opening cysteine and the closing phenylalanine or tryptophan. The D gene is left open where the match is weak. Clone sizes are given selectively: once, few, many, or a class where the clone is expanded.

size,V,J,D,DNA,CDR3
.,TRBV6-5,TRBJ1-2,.,TGTGCCAGCAGTTACTCGAGATCTGGTGTCTATGGCTACACCTTC,CASSYSRSGVYGYTF
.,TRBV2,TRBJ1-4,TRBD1,TGTGCCAGCAGGGACAGGGGATATGAAAAACTGTTTTTT,CASRDRGYEKLFF
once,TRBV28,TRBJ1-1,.,TGTGCCAGCATGGGGAGTCAACCGTATGAAGCTTTCTTT,CASMGSQPYEAFF
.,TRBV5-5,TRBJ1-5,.,TGTGCCAGCAGCTTGGGGGGGCGTGAGGGCAATCAGCCCCAGCATTTT,CASSLGGREGNQPQHF
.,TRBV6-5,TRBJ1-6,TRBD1,TGTGCCAGCAGTTACTCCTCGGGACAGGGCGGTTCACCCCTCCACTTT,CASSYSSGQGGSPLHF
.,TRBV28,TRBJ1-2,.,TGTGCCTGCTTTGAGAGGCCCTATGGCTACACCTTC,CACFERPYGYTF
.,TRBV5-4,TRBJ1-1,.,TGTGCCAGCAGCTTGTATACCCGGGGGGCTGAAGCTTTCTTT,CASSLYTRGAEAFF
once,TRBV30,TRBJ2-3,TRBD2,TGTGCCTGGAGGGCCCCGGGGGGGACCCGGGGGGGATCGCAGTATTTT,CAWRAPGGTRGGSQYF
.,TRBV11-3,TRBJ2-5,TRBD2,TGTGCCAGCAGCTTGGGACTAGCGGGGGGAGGGGAGACCCAGTACTTC,CASSLGLAGGGETQYF
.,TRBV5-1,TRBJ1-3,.,TGCGCCAGCAGCTTGACAGTTGGAAACACCATATATTTT,CASSLTVGNTIYF
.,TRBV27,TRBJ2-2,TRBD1,TGTGCCAGCAGGGGTAGAGGGACAGCGAACACCGGGGAGCTGTTTTTT,CASRGRGTANTGELFF
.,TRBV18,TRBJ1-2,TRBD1,TGTGCCAGTACGACACAGGGGGTAGCAGGCTACACCTTC,CASTTQGVAGYTF
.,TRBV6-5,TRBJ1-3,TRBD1,TGTGCCAGCAGGACAGGGGGGACTGGAAACACCATATATTTT,CASRTGGTGNTIYF
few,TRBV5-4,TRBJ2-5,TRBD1,TGTGCCAGCAGCCAGGGGGACAAAGGCAGGGAGACCCAGTACTTC,CASSQGDKGRETQYF
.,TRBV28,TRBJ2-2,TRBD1,TGTGCCAGCAGTTATACAGGGGGCGCAGCCGGGGAGCTGTTTTTT,CASSYTGGAAGELFF
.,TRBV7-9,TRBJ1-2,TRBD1,TGTGCCAGCAGCCAAACAGGGGGCAACTATGGCTACACCTTC,CASSQTGGNYGYTF
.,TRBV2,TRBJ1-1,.,TGTGCCAGCAGTGAAGCGTGGTCACCAGCGGGCACTGAAGCTTTCTTT,CASSEAWSPAGTEAFF
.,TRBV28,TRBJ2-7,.,TGTGCCAGCAGTTTGAACAGTCGGTCCTTTTCCGAGCAGTACTTC,CASSLNSRSFSEQYF
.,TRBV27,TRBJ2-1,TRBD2,TGTGCCAGCAGTACCCGGGACTATTACAATGAGCAGTTCTTC,CASSTRDYYNEQFF
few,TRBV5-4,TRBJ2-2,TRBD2,TGTGCCAGCAGCCCGTTAGCGGGGAACACCGGGGAGCTGTTTTTT,CASSPLAGNTGELFF
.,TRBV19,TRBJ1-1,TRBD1,TGTGCCAGTACCAGGGACAGGCCTAGGGCTGAAGCTTTCTTT,CASTRDRPRAEAFF
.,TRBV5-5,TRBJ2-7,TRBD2,TGTGCCAGCAGCGGGGGGGGACCCTCCTACGAGCAGTACTTC,CASSGGGPSYEQYF
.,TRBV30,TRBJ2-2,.,TGTGCCTGGACCCCGACAGGACACACCGGGGAGCTGTTTTTT,CAWTPTGHTGELFF
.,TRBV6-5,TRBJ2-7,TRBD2,TGTGCCAGCAGGGCTAGCGGGAGGGGAGTCTACGAGCAGTACTTC,CASRASGRGVYEQYF
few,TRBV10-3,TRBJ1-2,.,TGTGCCATCAGTTCTGACAGATATGGCTACACCTTC,CAISSDRYGYTF
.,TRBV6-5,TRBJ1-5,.,TGTGCCAGCAGCTACGACAGATATCAGCCCCAGCATTTT,CASSYDRYQPQHF
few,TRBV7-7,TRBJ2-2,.,TGTGCTAGCAGCTTATCCTACCCGACGACAGCATTGGGGGAGCTGTTTTTT,CASSLSYPTTALGELFF
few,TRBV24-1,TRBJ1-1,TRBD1,TGTGCCACCAGTGACCCCCGGGACAGGGGAACTGAAGCTTTCTTT,CATSDPRDRGTEAFF
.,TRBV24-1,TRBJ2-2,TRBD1,TGTGCCACCAGTGAAGGGGGCAAGACCGGGGAGCTGTTTTTT,CATSEGGKTGELFF
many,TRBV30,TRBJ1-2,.,TGTGCCTGGAGTTTGGAGCGGATTTATGGCTACACCTTC,CAWSLERIYGYTF
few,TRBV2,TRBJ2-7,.,TGTGCCTCGAGTTCCCGGACAGACTCCTACGAGCAGTACTTC,CASSSRTDSYEQYF
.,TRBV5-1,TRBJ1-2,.,TGCGCCAGCGAACCGGACCGGGGGATTGGGGGCTACACCTTC,CASEPDRGIGGYTF
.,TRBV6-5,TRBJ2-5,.,TGTGCCAGCAGTCCTGGCTGGGGCCGAGAGACCCAGTACTTC,CASSPGWGRETQYF
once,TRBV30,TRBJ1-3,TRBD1,TGTGCCTGGAGGCAGGGGGGTGGAAACACCATATATTTT,CAWRQGGGNTIYF
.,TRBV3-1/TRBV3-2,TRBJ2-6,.,TGTGCCAGCAGCCAGGTACCGGCTGGGGCCAACGTCCTGACTTTC,CASSQVPAGANVLTF
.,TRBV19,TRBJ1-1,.,TGTGCCAGTCTTGGGGGAGGGGTGAACACTGAAGCTTTCTTT,CASLGGGVNTEAFF
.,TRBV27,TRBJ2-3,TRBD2,TGTGCCAGCAGTACGCCGGGACTAGCGGGAGTCGCGGATACGCAGTATTTT,CASSTPGLAGVADTQYF
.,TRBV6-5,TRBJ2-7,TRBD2,TGTGCCAGCACCTTCGGACTAGCGGGAGTCAACGAGCAGTACTTC,CASTFGLAGVNEQYF
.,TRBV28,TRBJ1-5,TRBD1,TGTGCCAGCAGTTTTGACAGGGGGTTTTCATGGAATCAGCCCCAGCATTTT,CASSFDRGFSWNQPQHF
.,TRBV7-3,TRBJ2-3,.,TGTGCCAGCAGCTTAAGGCCCACAGATACGCAGTATTTT,CASSLRPTDTQYF
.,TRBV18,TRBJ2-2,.,TGTGCCAGCTCACCACCGATCAGGACCGGGGAGCTGTTTTTT,CASSPPIRTGELFF
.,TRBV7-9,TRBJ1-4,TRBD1,TGTGCCATCGGGACAGGGTATCCGAAACTGTTTTTT,CAIGTGYPKLFF
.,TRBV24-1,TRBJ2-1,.,TGTGCCACCAGTGACACAGGTTACAATGAGCAGTTCTTC,CATSDTGYNEQFF
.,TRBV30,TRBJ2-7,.,TGTGCCTGGAGTGTACGAAGCGGGCCAACCTACGAGCAGTACTTC,CAWSVRSGPTYEQYF
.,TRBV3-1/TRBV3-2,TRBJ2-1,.,TGTGCCAGCAGCCATACTCCGGGTTGGAAAAGGCTGGACAATGAGCAGTTCTTC,CASSHTPGWKRLDNEQFF
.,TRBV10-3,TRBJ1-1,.,TGTGCCATCAGTGAGTCTGCAGGGTACACTGAAGCTTTCTTT,CAISESAGYTEAFF
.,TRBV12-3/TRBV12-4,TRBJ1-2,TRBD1,TGTGCCAGCAGTTGGACAGGGCGGGGTGGCTACACCTTC,CASSWTGRGGYTF
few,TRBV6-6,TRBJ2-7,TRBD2,TGTGCCAGCAGTCTACTAACAATACAGGATCCCCGGGGGGACGAGCAGTACTTC,CASSLLTIQDPRGDEQYF
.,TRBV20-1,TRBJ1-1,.,TGCAGTGCCTCCCGAGGGCCTGAAGCTTTCTTT,CSASRGPEAFF
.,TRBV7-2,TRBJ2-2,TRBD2,TGTGCCAGCAGCCCAGGACTAGCGGGGAGAACCGGGGAGCTGTTTTTT,CASSPGLAGRTGELFF
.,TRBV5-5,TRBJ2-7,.,TGTGCCAGCAGCCAGAGGACAGTCCCAGGGTACGAGCAGTACTTC,CASSQRTVPGYEQYF
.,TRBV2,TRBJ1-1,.,TGTGCCAGCAAGTATCAGGAGGTTAGTGAAGCTTTCTTT,CASKYQEVSEAFF
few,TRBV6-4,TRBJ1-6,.,TGTGCCAGCAGTGAGTTTGAGAATTCACCCCTCCACTTT,CASSEFENSPLHF